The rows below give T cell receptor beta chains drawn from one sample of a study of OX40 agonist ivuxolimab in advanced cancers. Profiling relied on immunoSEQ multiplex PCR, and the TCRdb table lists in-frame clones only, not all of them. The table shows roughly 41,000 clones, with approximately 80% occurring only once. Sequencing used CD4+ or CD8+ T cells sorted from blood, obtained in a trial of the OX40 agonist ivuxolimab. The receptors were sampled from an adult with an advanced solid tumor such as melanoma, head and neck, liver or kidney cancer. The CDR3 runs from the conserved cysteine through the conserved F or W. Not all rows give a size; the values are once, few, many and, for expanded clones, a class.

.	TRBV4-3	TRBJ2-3	CASSPGGGTDTQYF
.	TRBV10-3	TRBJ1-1	CAIKGRADEAFF
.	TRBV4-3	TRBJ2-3	CASSQEELPSTDTQYF
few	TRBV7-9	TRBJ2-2	CASSLAYLAGEGGTGELFF
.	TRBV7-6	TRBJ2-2	CASSSQQSTGELFF
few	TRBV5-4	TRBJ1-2	CASSPQGKARINYGYTF
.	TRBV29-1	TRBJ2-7	CSGGGGGFYEQYF
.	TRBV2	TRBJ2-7	CASSRQGYEQYF
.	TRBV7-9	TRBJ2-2	CASNLREFTGELFF
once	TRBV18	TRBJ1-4	CASSPLGQINEKLFF
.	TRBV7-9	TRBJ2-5	CASSLMLRGGKETQYF
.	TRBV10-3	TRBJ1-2	CATMTREGDYGYTF
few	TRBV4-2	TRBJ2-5	CASSLGQGGTQYF
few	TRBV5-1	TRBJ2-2	CASSPGTSDTGELFF
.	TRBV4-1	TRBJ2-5	CASSQDPGWGETQYF
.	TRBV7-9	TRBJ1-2	CASSLGAGAYGYTF
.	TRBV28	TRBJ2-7	CASRPGQGIYEQYF
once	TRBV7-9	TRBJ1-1	CASSLSREIMNTEAFF